This TCR beta chain was sequenced during a study of blood T cell repertoires in COVID-19. This clone has a handful of counts. Clones were read by immunoSEQ multiplex PCR, and TCRdb kept only the in-frame ones, dropping some. This sample carries tens of thousands of clones, under 80% of them seen once, and the ten largest clones take 9.7%. Sequenced sample: peripheral blood. The clonotype was recovered from a human donor in a cohort sampled during active COVID-19.

The CDR3 region has the DNA TGTGCCAGCTCCCCCCCCAGGGGTCGGCTTGCCAAAAACATTCAGTACTTC. Its translation: CASSPPRGRLAKNIQYF. The chain carries TRBV2 and TRBJ2-4; the D gene is possibly TRBD1 (6 bases). The CDR3 is made up of 17 amino acids. Trimming took 8 bases from V and 1 from J, leaving 21 bases between them. The germline V gene has CDR1 SNHLY and CDR2 FYNNEI.